Reported below is one T cell receptor (beta chain). Its specificity is unknown. This specimen comes from a study of cytomegalovirus exposure and HLA in healthy donors. Vbeta (60) and Jbeta (13) primers were used in the PCR. This table comes from immunoSEQ multiplex PCR, and its TCRdb copy is limited to in-frame clones, with some not included. The data show roughly 100,000 clones, 65% to 80% seen once. Germline V gives CDR1 SNHLY, CDR2 FYNNEI. The CDR3 extends over 14 amino acids. General study results and limits: Some V segments (TRBV6-2 and TRBV6-3 among them) were excluded as indistinguishable. Some highly shared sequence variants likely arose as a pipeline artifact. Later work found most CMV-associated TCR beta chains apparently HLA-restricted. The classifier reportedly diagnosed cytomegalovirus status with high specificity and sensitivity.

The sequence derives from a woman in her 50s in good health and CMV-seropositive. Sequencing was performed on PBMCs. The chain joins TRBV2 to TRBJ2-5, with 11 nucleotides matching TRBD2. The J call may be incorrect, as the DNA end agrees better with TRBJ2-7. The CDR3 loop is CASMGLAAYYEQYF. CDR3 sequence (DNA): TGTGCCAGCATGGGACTAGCGGCCTACTACGAGCAGTACTTC.